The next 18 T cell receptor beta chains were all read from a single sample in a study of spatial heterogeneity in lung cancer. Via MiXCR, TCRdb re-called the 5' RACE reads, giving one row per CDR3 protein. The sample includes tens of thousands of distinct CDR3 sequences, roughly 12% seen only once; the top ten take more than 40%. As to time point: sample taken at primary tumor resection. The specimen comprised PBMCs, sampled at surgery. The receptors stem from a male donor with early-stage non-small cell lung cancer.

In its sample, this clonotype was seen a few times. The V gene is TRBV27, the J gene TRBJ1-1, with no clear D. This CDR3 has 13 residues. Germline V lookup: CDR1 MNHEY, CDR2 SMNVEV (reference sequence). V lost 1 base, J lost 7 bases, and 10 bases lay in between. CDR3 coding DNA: TGTGCCAGCAGTTTATGGGGAGGGCGTGAAGCTTTCTTT. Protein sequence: CASSLWGGREAFF.

In nucleotides, the CDR3 is TGTGCCAGCAGCCCCAGCCTGTCGTTGGCATTGAACACTGAAGCTTTCTTT. It codes for CASSPSLSLALNTEAFF. The chain links TRBV7-2 to TRBJ1-1; D is undetermined. The germline gives CDR1 SGHTA, CDR2 FQGNSA. V shed 5 bases and J shed 0 bases, with 19 bases lying between them. The CDR3 totals 17 residues.

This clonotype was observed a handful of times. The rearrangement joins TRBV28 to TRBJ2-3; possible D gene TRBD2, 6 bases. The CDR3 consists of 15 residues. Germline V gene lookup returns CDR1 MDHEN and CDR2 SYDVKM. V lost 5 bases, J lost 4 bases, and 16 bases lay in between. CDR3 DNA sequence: TGTGCCAGCAGTCCCCAGACTAGTATTGCAGATACGCAGTATTTT. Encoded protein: CASSPQTSIADTQYF.

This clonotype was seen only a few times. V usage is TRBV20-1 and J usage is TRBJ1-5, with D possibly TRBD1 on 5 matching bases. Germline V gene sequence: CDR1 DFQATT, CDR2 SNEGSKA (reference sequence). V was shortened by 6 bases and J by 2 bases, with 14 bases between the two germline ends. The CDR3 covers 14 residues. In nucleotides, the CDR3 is TGCAGTGCCCCCCCTGGGGGGGGCAATCAGCCCCAGCATTTT. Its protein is CSAPPGGGNQPQHF.

In DNA form, the CDR3 reads TGTGCCAGCAGCTTAACCGCCGCGGGACTAGCGGGGCAGAACACCGGGGAGCTGTTTTTT. Its protein is CASSLTAAGLAGQNTGELFF. The chain couples TRBV7-2 to TRBJ2-2; 13 bases agree with TRBD2. The CDR3 has 20 residues. Looked up from germline, CDR1 is SGHTA and CDR2 is FQGNSA. Germline trimming cut 2 bases from V and 1 base from J; bases unmatched to any gene: 10.

CDR3 DNA sequence: TGTGCCAGTAGTATCGGGACAGGGGCGTACGAGCAGTACTTC. As protein: CASSIGTGAYEQYF. The V call is TRBV19, the J call TRBJ2-7; 10 nucleotides match TRBD1. The ends lost 3 bases at V and 4 bases at J; junction bases unmatched: 3. Germline CDR1 reads LNHDA; CDR2 reads SQIVND (reference sequence). This CDR3 is built from 14 residues.

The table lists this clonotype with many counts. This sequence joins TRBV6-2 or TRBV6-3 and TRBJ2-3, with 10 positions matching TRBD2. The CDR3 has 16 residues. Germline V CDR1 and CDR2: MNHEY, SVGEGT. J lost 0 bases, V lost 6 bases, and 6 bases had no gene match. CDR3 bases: TGTGCCAGCAGCAATCTAGCGGGGGCTAGCACAGATACGCAGTATTTT. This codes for CASSNLAGASTDTQYF.

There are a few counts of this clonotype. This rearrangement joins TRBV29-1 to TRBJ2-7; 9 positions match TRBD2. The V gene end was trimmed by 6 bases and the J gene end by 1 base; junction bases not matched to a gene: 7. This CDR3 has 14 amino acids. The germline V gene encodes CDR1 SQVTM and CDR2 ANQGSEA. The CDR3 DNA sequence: TGCAGCGTAGTCCATAGCGGGAGTTCCTACGAGCAGTACTTC. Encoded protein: CSVVHSGSSYEQYF.

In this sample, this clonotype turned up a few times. DNA of the CDR3: TGCAGTGCTGAGTTCCCTTCCCTTACTAGCGACCCCACAGATACGCAGTATTTT. Translating it yields CSAEFPSLTSDPTDTQYF. The chain uses TRBV20-1 and TRBJ2-3, with 7 positions matching TRBD2. The V gene end was trimmed by 5 bases and the J gene end by 2 bases; junction bases not matched to a gene: 19. This CDR3 has 18 residues. Germline assignment: CDR1 DFQATT and CDR2 SNEGSKA (reference sequence).

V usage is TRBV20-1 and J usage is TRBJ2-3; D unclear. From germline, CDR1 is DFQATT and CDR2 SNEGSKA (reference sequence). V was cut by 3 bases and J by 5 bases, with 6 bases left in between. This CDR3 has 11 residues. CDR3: CSASGLDTQYF. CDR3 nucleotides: TGCAGTGCTAGCGGGTTAGATACGCAGTATTTT.

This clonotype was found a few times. Written as DNA, the CDR3 is TGTGCCAGCAGCCCCGACAGGGATCAGACCCAGTACTTC. It is translated as CASSPDRDQTQYF. V and J are TRBV7-8 and TRBJ2-5; TRBD1 aligns across 7 bases. The CDR3 length is 13 residues. Germline V lookup: CDR1 SGHVS, CDR2 FQNEAQ. V gave up 5 bases and J gave up 6 bases; unmatched junction bases: 6.

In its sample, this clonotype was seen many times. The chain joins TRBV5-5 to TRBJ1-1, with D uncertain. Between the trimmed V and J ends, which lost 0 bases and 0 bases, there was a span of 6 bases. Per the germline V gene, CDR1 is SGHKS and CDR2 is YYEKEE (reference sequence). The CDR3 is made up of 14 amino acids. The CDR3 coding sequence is TGTGCCAGCAGCTTGGCCGAGCTGAACACTGAAGCTTTCTTT. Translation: CASSLAELNTEAFF. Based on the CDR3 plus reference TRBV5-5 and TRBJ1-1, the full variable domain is DAGVTQSPTHLIKTRGQQVTLRCSPISGHKSVSWYQQVLGQGPQFIFQYYEKEERGRGNFPDRFSARQFPNYSSELNVNALLLGDSALYLCASSLAELNTEAFFGQGTRLTVV.

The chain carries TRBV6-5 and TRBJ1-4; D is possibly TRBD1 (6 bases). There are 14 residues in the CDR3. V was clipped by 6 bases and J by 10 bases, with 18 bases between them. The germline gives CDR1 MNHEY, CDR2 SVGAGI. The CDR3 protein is CASRFGQLGGKLFF. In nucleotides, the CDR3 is TGTGCCAGCAGGTTTGGACAGTTAGGAGGAAAACTGTTTTTT.

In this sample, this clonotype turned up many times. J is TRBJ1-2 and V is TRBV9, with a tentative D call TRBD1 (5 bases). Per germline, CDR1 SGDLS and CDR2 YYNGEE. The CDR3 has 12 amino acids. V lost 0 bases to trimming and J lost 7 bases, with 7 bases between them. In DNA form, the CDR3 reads TGTGCCAGCAGCGTAGGGGGCAGTGGCTACACCTTC. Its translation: CASSVGGSGYTF. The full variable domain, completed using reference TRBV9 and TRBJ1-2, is DSGVTQTPKHLITATGQRVTLRCSPRSGDLSVYWYQQSLDQGLQFLIQYYNGEERAKGNILERFSAQQFPDLHSELNLSSLELGDSALYFCASSVGGSGYTFGSGTRLTVV.

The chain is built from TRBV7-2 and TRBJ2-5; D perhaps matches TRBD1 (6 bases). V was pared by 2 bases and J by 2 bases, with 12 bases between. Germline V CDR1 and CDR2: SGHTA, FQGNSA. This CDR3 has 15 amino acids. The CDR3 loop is CASSLRLGAQETQYF. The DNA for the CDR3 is TGTGCCAGCAGCTTACGGTTGGGGGCACAAGAGACCCAGTACTTC.

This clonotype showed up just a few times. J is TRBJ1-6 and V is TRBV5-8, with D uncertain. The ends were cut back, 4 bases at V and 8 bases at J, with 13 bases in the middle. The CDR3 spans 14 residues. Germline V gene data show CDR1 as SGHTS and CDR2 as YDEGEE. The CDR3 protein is CASSAGQSDSPLHF. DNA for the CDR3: TGTGCCAGCAGCGCTGGCCAGTCGGATTCACCCCTCCACTTT.

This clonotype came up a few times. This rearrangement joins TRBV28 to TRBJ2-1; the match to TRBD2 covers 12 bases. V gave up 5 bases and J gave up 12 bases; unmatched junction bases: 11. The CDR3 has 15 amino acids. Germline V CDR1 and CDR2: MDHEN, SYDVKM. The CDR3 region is CASSRRLAGANRQFF. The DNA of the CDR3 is TGTGCCAGCAGTCGAAGACTAGCGGGGGCGAACCGGCAGTTCTTC.

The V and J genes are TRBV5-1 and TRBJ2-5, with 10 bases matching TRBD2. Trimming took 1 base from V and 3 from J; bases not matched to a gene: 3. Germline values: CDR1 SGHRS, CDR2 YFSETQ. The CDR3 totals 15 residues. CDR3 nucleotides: TGCGCCAGCAGCTTGACTAGCGGGACTAAAGAGACCCAGTACTTC. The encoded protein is CASSLTSGTKETQYF.